Listed below are T cell receptor beta chains from one sample, sequenced in a study of blood T cell repertoires in COVID-19. Data came from immunoSEQ multiplex PCR; TCRdb stores just in-frame clones and leaves some out. The sample records 250,000 to 300,000 clones, 88% being singletons. The sequenced material came from peripheral blood. Receptors originate from a woman aged 70-85 years with COVID-19, enrolled during active disease. Each CDR3 is given with its conserved first and last residue. A D gene is named only where the DNA matches it firmly. A clone size is listed for some rows: how often the clone was seen (once, few, many), or a class if it is expanded.

V gene: TRBV30
clone size: -
CDR3 length: 13
D gene: -
J gene: TRBJ1-2
CDR3 DNA: TGTGCCTGGACCCCCAGGGTACGGTACGGCTACACCTTC
CDR3 protein: CAWTPRVRYGYTF

V gene: TRBV27
clone size: -
CDR3 length: 14
D gene: TRBD1
J gene: TRBJ2-2
CDR3 DNA: TGTGCCAGCAGCACAGGGGCGTACAACGGGGAGCTGTTTTTT
CDR3 protein: CASSTGAYNGELFF

V gene: TRBV28
clone size: -
CDR3 length: 16
D gene: -
J gene: TRBJ1-2
CDR3 DNA: TGTGCCAGCAGTCTTGGAGGGGGGGGAGCTAACTATGGCTACACCTTC
CDR3 protein: CASSLGGGGANYGYTF

V gene: TRBV6-5
clone size: -
CDR3 length: 14
D gene: TRBD1
J gene: TRBJ2-3
CDR3 DNA: TGTGCCAGCGTCCTACAGGGGCTACCAGATACGCAGTATTTT
CDR3 protein: CASVLQGLPDTQYF

V gene: TRBV19
clone size: -
CDR3 length: 14
D gene: TRBD1
J gene: TRBJ2-5
CDR3 DNA: TGTGCCAGTAGTACCCAGGGGGCTGGAGAGACCCAGTACTTC
CDR3 protein: CASSTQGAGETQYF

V gene: TRBV12-5
clone size: few
CDR3 length: 19
D gene: TRBD2
J gene: TRBJ2-3
CDR3 DNA: TGTGCTAGTGGTTCCTTAATCGTCCGGGAGAGGGAGGGCCGGGATACGCAGTATTTT
CDR3 protein: CASGSLIVREREGRDTQYF

V gene: TRBV5-1
clone size: -
CDR3 length: 16
D gene: TRBD1
J gene: TRBJ1-6
CDR3 DNA: TGCGCCAGCAGCTTGGGAAATGACAGGGGTTATTCACCCCTCCACTTT
CDR3 protein: CASSLGNDRGYSPLHF

V gene: TRBV7-8
clone size: -
CDR3 length: 17
D gene: -
J gene: TRBJ2-3
CDR3 DNA: TGTGCCAGCAGCTTAGCCAAACCAGGGGTATTCGCAGATACGCAGTATTTT
CDR3 protein: CASSLAKPGVFADTQYF

V gene: TRBV27
clone size: -
CDR3 length: 13
D gene: -
J gene: TRBJ2-3
CDR3 DNA: TGTGCCAGCAGTCCCCGAGAGACAGATACGCAGTATTTT
CDR3 protein: CASSPRETDTQYF

V gene: TRBV5-4
clone size: few
CDR3 length: 20
D gene: TRBD2
J gene: TRBJ2-7
CDR3 DNA: TGTGCCAGCAGTCCCAAGCGGGTCAGGGGACTAGCGGGAGTGGGGCTCGAGCAGTACTTC
CDR3 protein: CASSPKRVRGLAGVGLEQYF

V gene: TRBV12-3/TRBV12-4
clone size: -
CDR3 length: 11
D gene: -
J gene: TRBJ2-7
CDR3 DNA: TGTGCCAGCGGGACAAACTACGAGCAGTACTTC
CDR3 protein: CASGTNYEQYF

V gene: TRBV27
clone size: few
CDR3 length: 15
D gene: -
J gene: TRBJ1-6
CDR3 DNA: TGTGCCAGCAGTTTATTGGTACAGGGCGATTCACCCCTCCACTTT
CDR3 protein: CASSLLVQGDSPLHF

V gene: TRBV5-6
clone size: once
CDR3 length: 13
D gene: -
J gene: TRBJ2-7
CDR3 DNA: TGTGCCAGCAGCCCAATGGGGCCCTACGAGCAGTACTTC
CDR3 protein: CASSPMGPYEQYF

V gene: TRBV6-1
clone size: -
CDR3 length: 16
D gene: -
J gene: TRBJ1-2
CDR3 DNA: TGTGCCAGCAGTGGCCCGGACGAAGCGGTCCGCTATGGCTACACCTTC
CDR3 protein: CASSGPDEAVRYGYTF

V gene: TRBV3-1/TRBV3-2
clone size: -
CDR3 length: 15
D gene: -
J gene: TRBJ1-2
CDR3 DNA: TGTGCCAGCAGCCAAGAGGCGGGAAGGAAGGTTGGCTACACCTTC
CDR3 protein: CASSQEAGRKVGYTF

V gene: TRBV10-3
clone size: -
CDR3 length: 14
D gene: TRBD1
J gene: TRBJ1-1
CDR3 DNA: TGTGCCATTAGACAGGGGGCAGACAACACTGAAGCTTTCTTT
CDR3 protein: CAIRQGADNTEAFF

V gene: TRBV30
clone size: -
CDR3 length: 14
D gene: -
J gene: TRBJ1-6
CDR3 DNA: TGTGCCTGGAGTCCAAGACAGGATGATTCACCCCTCCACTTT
CDR3 protein: CAWSPRQDDSPLHF

V gene: TRBV19
clone size: -
CDR3 length: 16
D gene: TRBD1
J gene: TRBJ1-5
CDR3 DNA: TGTGCCAGTAGCGGTGGGGGAACAGGGGCGGGTCAGCCCCAGCATTTT
CDR3 protein: CASSGGGTGAGQPQHF

V gene: TRBV9
clone size: -
CDR3 length: 14
D gene: -
J gene: TRBJ1-5
CDR3 DNA: TGTGCCAGCAGCCCAGACCCAGGTAATCAGCCCCAGCATTTT
CDR3 protein: CASSPDPGNQPQHF

V gene: TRBV9
clone size: -
CDR3 length: 15
D gene: -
J gene: TRBJ2-3
CDR3 DNA: TGTGCCAGCAGCGTAACGGAGAAGGTCACAGATACGCAGTATTTT
CDR3 protein: CASSVTEKVTDTQYF

V gene: TRBV3-1/TRBV3-2
clone size: -
CDR3 length: 14
D gene: TRBD2
J gene: TRBJ2-7
CDR3 DNA: TGTGCCAGCAGCCAGCTAGCGGGATCCTACGAGCAGTACTTC
CDR3 protein: CASSQLAGSYEQYF

V gene: TRBV7-2
clone size: -
CDR3 length: 15
D gene: -
J gene: TRBJ1-1
CDR3 DNA: TGTGCCAGCAGCTTAGTATCGGGGAAGAACACTGAAGCTTTCTTT
CDR3 protein: CASSLVSGKNTEAFF

V gene: TRBV4-1
clone size: -
CDR3 length: 16
D gene: TRBD2
J gene: TRBJ2-1
CDR3 DNA: TGCGCCAGCAGCCAAAGATGGACTAGCGGCGACAATGAGCAGTTCTTC
CDR3 protein: CASSQRWTSGDNEQFF

V gene: TRBV4-1
clone size: -
CDR3 length: 17
D gene: TRBD1
J gene: TRBJ2-7
CDR3 DNA: TGCGCCAGCAGCCCCCTTGCCCCGGGACAGGGTAGCCACGAGCAGTACTTC
CDR3 protein: CASSPLAPGQGSHEQYF

V gene: TRBV6-1
clone size: -
CDR3 length: 11
D gene: -
J gene: TRBJ1-3
CDR3 DNA: TGTGCCAGCAGTGAAAGGAGTTCCATATATTTT
CDR3 protein: CASSERSSIYF

V gene: TRBV19
clone size: once
CDR3 length: 17
D gene: TRBD1
J gene: TRBJ1-6
CDR3 DNA: TGTGCCAGTCGAGACAGGGGCCGGAGCTCCTATAATTCACCCCTCCACTTT
CDR3 protein: CASRDRGRSSYNSPLHF

V gene: TRBV19
clone size: -
CDR3 length: 15
D gene: TRBD2
J gene: TRBJ2-2
CDR3 DNA: TGTGCCAGTAGTATCGGTGCGGGAGGACACGGGGAGCTGTTTTTT
CDR3 protein: CASSIGAGGHGELFF

V gene: TRBV6-2/TRBV6-3
clone size: -
CDR3 length: 16
D gene: -
J gene: TRBJ1-5
CDR3 DNA: TGTGCCAGCAGTTTCCCAACAGGTTATAGCAATCAGCCCCAGCATTTT
CDR3 protein: CASSFPTGYSNQPQHF

V gene: TRBV6-5
clone size: -
CDR3 length: 14
D gene: TRBD2
J gene: TRBJ2-3
CDR3 DNA: TGTGCCAGCAGTTACCGGGGGGGACGAGATACGCAGTATTTT
CDR3 protein: CASSYRGGRDTQYF

V gene: TRBV4-2
clone size: -
CDR3 length: 15
D gene: -
J gene: TRBJ1-1
CDR3 DNA: TGTGCCAGCAGCCTCTCCAACTTTGGGAACACTGAAGCTTTCTTT
CDR3 protein: CASSLSNFGNTEAFF

V gene: TRBV6-4
clone size: -
CDR3 length: 17
D gene: TRBD2
J gene: TRBJ2-1
CDR3 DNA: TGTGCCAGCAGACAACACCCGGGACTAGCGGGAGTGGGTGAGCAGTTCTTC
CDR3 protein: CASRQHPGLAGVGEQFF

V gene: TRBV27
clone size: -
CDR3 length: 15
D gene: -
J gene: TRBJ1-4
CDR3 DNA: TGTGCCAGCAGTCCCCAGACAGCGATTAATGAAAAACTGTTTTTT
CDR3 protein: CASSPQTAINEKLFF

V gene: TRBV28
clone size: -
CDR3 length: 12
D gene: -
J gene: TRBJ1-5
CDR3 DNA: TGTGCCAGCAGTTTAACACAGCAGCCCCAGCATTTT
CDR3 protein: CASSLTQQPQHF

V gene: TRBV10-3
clone size: -
CDR3 length: 15
D gene: TRBD2
J gene: TRBJ2-7
CDR3 DNA: TGTGCCACCAAATCCTTTAGCGGGACGATCTACGAGCAGTACTTC
CDR3 protein: CATKSFSGTIYEQYF

V gene: TRBV28
clone size: -
CDR3 length: 18
D gene: TRBD2
J gene: TRBJ2-5
CDR3 DNA: TGTGCCAGCAGTCCTCTTGGACTAGCGGGAGGGCCTAGTGAGACCCAGTACTTC
CDR3 protein: CASSPLGLAGGPSETQYF

V gene: TRBV15
clone size: -
CDR3 length: 17
D gene: TRBD1
J gene: TRBJ1-5
CDR3 DNA: TGTGCCACCAGCGGAACCCCCGGGACAGGGATAAATCAGCCCCAGCATTTT
CDR3 protein: CATSGTPGTGINQPQHF

V gene: TRBV23-1
clone size: -
CDR3 length: 15
D gene: TRBD2
J gene: TRBJ2-7
CDR3 DNA: TGCGCCACGGCGGGGACTAGCGGGAGGGTCTGCGAGCAGTACTTC
CDR3 protein: CATAGTSGRVCEQYF

V gene: TRBV3-1/TRBV3-2
clone size: -
CDR3 length: 14
D gene: -
J gene: TRBJ1-3
CDR3 DNA: TGTGCCAGCAGCCAAGATCTCTCTGGAAACACCATATATTTT
CDR3 protein: CASSQDLSGNTIYF

V gene: TRBV20-1
clone size: -
CDR3 length: 14
D gene: TRBD1
J gene: TRBJ1-5
CDR3 DNA: TGCAGTGCTAGTAGGGGACAGGGTGATCAGCCCCAGCATTTT
CDR3 protein: CSASRGQGDQPQHF

V gene: TRBV7-2
clone size: -
CDR3 length: 15
D gene: TRBD1
J gene: TRBJ2-7
CDR3 DNA: TGTGCCAGCAGCGACCAAGGGGGCCCTAGGTACGAGCAGTACTTT
CDR3 protein: CASSDQGGPRYEQYF